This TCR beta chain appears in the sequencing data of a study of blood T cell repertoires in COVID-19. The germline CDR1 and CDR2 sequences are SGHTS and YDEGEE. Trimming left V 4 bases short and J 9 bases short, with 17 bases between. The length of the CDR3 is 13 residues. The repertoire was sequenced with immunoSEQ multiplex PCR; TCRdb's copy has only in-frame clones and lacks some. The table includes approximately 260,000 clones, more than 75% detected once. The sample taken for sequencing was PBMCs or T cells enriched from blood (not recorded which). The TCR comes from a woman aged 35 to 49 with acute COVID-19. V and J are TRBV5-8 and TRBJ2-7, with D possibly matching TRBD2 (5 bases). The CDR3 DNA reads TGTGCCAGCAGCACCGGGGTACTCCGTGGGCAGTACTTC. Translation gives CASSTGVLRGQYF.